This T cell receptor beta chain was captured by sequencing in a study of identical twins. Findings and caveats of the study: Beta out-of-frame sequences showed weaker excess sharing between twins. Analyses of zero insertions could, in part, be confounded by invariant MAIT and iNKT cells. The study drew conclusions from cross-sectional statistical analysis, not from following the same donors.

Per germline, CDR1 SGHRS and CDR2 YFSETQ. The CDR3 consists of 16 residues. V was cut by 0 bases and J by 10 bases, with 19 bases left in between. In the case of this clonotype: Its antigen is currently unknown.

Each CDR3 protein gets one entry after TCRdb re-called the 5' RACE reads with MiXCR. Among 350,000 to 400,000 distinct CDR3 sequences, around 9.7% were seen once, and the ten largest hold roughly 8.7%. The chain carries TRBV5-1 and TRBJ2-2; maybe TRBD2 (6 bases). The sample comprised naive T cells sorted from blood. The clonotype comes from a woman aged 45-60 years in good health. This CDR3 is CASSLVLGGASEELFF. CDR3 coding DNA: TGCGCCAGCAGCTTGGTGTTAGGAGGGGCCTCTGAGGAGCTGTTTTTT.